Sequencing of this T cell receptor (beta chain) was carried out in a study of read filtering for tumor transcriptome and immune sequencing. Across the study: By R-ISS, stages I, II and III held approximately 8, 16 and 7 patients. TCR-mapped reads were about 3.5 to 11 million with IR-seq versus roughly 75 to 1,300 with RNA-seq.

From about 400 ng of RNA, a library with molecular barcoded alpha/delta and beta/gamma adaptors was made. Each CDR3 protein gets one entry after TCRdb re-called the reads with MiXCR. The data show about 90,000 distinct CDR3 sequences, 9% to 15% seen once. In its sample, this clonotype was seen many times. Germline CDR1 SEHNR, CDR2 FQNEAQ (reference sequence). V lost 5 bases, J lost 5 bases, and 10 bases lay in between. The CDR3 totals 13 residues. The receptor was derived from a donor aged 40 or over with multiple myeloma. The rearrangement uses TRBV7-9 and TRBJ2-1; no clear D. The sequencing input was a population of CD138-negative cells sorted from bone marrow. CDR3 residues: CASSREKDNEQFF. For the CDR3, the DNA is TGTGCCAGCAGCCGCGAAAAGGACAATGAGCAGTTCTTC.